A single sample gave rise to the 24 T cell receptor beta chains below, sequenced in a study of blood T cell repertoires in COVID-19. The protocol was immunoSEQ multiplex PCR, while the TCRdb copy is restricted to in-frame clones and leaves out a portion. The table includes a few hundred thousand clones, roughly 88% detected once. Sample: PBMCs or T cells enriched from blood (not recorded which). The receptors derive from a woman aged 18-30 years who had been exposed to COVID-19.

J is TRBJ1-1 and V is TRBV5-6; no definite D call. CDR1 SGHDT and CDR2 YYEEEE come from the germline V gene. Trimming removed 0 bases from V and 4 bases from J, with 13 bases in between. The CDR3 has 15 residues. CDR3 in DNA: TGTGCCAGCAGCTTGGAGGCAGGAACGTCCACTGAAGCTTTCTTT. Translated, it gives CASSLEAGTSTEAFF.

Comments on this clone: The same CDR3 can be traced to other DNA sequences in this sample. The rearrangement links TRBV6-5 to TRBJ2-7; weak D call: TRBD1 (6 bases). This CDR3 region has 14 residues. Trimming left V 2 bases short and J 1 base short, with 9 bases between. Germline V CDR1 and CDR2: MNHEY, SVGAGI. The DNA of the CDR3 is TGTGCCAGCAGTTACGCGACAGGTTCCTACGAGCAGTACTTC. Translation: CASSYATGSYEQYF.

This clone has a single count. The chain employs TRBV27 and TRBJ1-2; D is uncertain. Germline CDR1 is MNHEY and CDR2 is SMNVEV (reference sequence). The V end lost 2 bases, the J end lost 2 bases, and 9 bases lay between the germline ends. This CDR3 is built from 14 residues. DNA for the CDR3: TGTGCCAGCAGTTTAGCCAGCGCGAACTATGGCTACACCTTC. It encodes CASSLASANYGYTF.

V usage is TRBV16 and J usage is TRBJ1-5; unclear D gene. The V gene lost 0 bases and the J gene lost 4 bases, with 10 bases spanning the gap. There are 15 residues in the CDR3. Germline V gives CDR1 KGHSY, CDR2 FQNENV. For the CDR3, the DNA is TGTGCCAGCAGCCAATCATTGGCTCCTAATCAGCCCCAGCATTTT. Its protein product is CASSQSLAPNQPQHF. The full variable domain, completed using reference TRBV16 and TRBJ1-5, is GEEVAQTPKHLVRGEGQKAKLYCAPIKGHSYVFWYQQVLKNEFKFLISFQNENVFDETGMPKERFSAKCLPNSPCSLEIQATKLEDSAVYFCASSQSLAPNQPQHFGDGTRLSIL.

The chain uses TRBV4-1 and TRBJ1-1; TRBD1 matches at 8 bases. The CDR3 runs 16 residues. After removal of 4 bases from V and 5 bases from J, the junction contained 12 bases not matched to a gene. In germline, CDR1 is MGHRA, CDR2 YSYEKL. For the CDR3, the DNA is TGCGCCAGCAGCCTTAGCCCAGGACAGGGCGGGACTGAAGCTTTCTTT. This translates into CASSLSPGQGGTEAFF.

V usage is TRBV28 and J usage is TRBJ2-5; unclear D gene. Looked up from germline, CDR1 is MDHEN and CDR2 is SYDVKM. This CDR3 is 14 amino acids long. Trimming took off 6 bases at V and 0 bases at J, with 11 bases between the two ends. The CDR3 spells CASSSLDYQETQYF. As DNA, the CDR3 is TGTGCCAGCAGCTCCCTAGACTACCAAGAGACCCAGTACTTC.

The chain is built from TRBV18 and TRBJ1-1; 8 nucleotides agree with TRBD1. J gave up 10 bases and V 5 bases, and 9 bases lay outside the gene matches. CDR1 and CDR2 from the germline V gene are KGHSH and LQKENI. The CDR3 runs 13 residues. The CDR3 sequence is CASSSDQGAGAFF. DNA for the CDR3: TGTGCCAGCTCATCCGATCAGGGGGCGGGAGCTTTCTTT.

This chain links TRBV6-5 with TRBJ2-5, with D perhaps matching TRBD1 (5 bases). Germline assignment: CDR1 MNHEY and CDR2 SVGAGI. V was trimmed by 9 bases and J by 4 bases, leaving 15 bases between them. The CDR3 runs 13 residues. CDR3 bases: TGTGCCAGTGCTGGGGCAAAGGGAGAGACCCAGTACTTC. Residues: CASAGAKGETQYF.

This chain links TRBV27 with TRBJ1-2; D is unresolved. This CDR3 spans 13 amino acids. The germline V gene encodes CDR1 MNHEY and CDR2 SMNVEV (reference sequence). V was clipped by 2 bases and J by 7 bases, with 11 bases between them. The CDR3 sequence: CASSLNEGSGYTF. DNA for the CDR3: TGTGCCAGCAGTTTAAACGAGGGCTCTGGCTACACCTTC.

V usage is TRBV1 and J usage is TRBJ2-7; the table's D call, TRBD2, was not checked against the DNA. TRBV1 is designated a pseudogene. The CDR3 consists of 18 residues. CDR3: CTSSQVRISGHYNYEQYF. The CDR3 DNA follows: TGCACCAGCAGCCAAGTTCGAATTAGCGGACACTATAACTACGAGCAGTACTTC.

V usage is TRBV6-4 and J usage is TRBJ2-1, with a possible D match to TRBD2 (7 bases). V gave up 0 bases and J gave up 7 bases, with 10 bases separating them. This CDR3 spans 14 amino acids. Looked up from germline, CDR1 is MRHNA and CDR2 is SNTAGT. The CDR3 sequence: CASSDSGGANEQFF. CDR3 bases: TGTGCCAGCAGTGACTCAGGGGGGGCGAATGAGCAGTTCTTC.

The V and J genes are TRBV5-1 and TRBJ1-6; D uncertain. The CDR3 totals 15 residues. V dropped 0 bases and J dropped 5 bases, with 9 bases sitting between them. Germline CDR1 is SGHRS and CDR2 is YFSETQ. The CDR3 coding sequence is TGCGCCAGCAGCTTGGTCGCCCAGGATAATTCACCCCTCCACTTT. It translates to CASSLVAQDNSPLHF.

V gene TRBV7-8 combines with J gene TRBJ1-4; D gene uncertain. V dropped 6 bases and J dropped 0 bases, with 20 bases sitting between them. This CDR3 contains 18 residues. Germline CDR1 is SGHVS and CDR2 is FQNEAQ. The CDR3: CASRQTGGLAATNEKLFF. The CDR3 region has the DNA TGTGCCAGCAGGCAAACGGGAGGCCTGGCTGCAACTAATGAAAAACTGTTTTTT.

This chain joins TRBV15 and TRBJ1-2, with 8 positions matching TRBD1. The CDR3 totals 14 residues. CDR1 is LNHNV, CDR2 YYDKDF, per germline (reference sequence). The V gene end was trimmed by 0 bases and the J gene end by 7 bases; junction bases not matched to a gene: 4. DNA for the CDR3: TGTGCCACCAGCAGAGAGCGGACAGGGTTTGGCTACACCTTC. It is translated as CATSRERTGFGYTF.

The V and J genes are TRBV5-4 and TRBJ2-7; no definite D call. V dropped 0 bases and J dropped 5 bases, with 9 bases sitting between them. Per the germline V gene, CDR1 is SGHNT and CDR2 is YYREEE (reference sequence). CDR3 length: 13 amino acids. CDR3 protein: CASSLAGGHEQYF. In DNA form, the CDR3 reads TGTGCCAGCAGCTTGGCCGGCGGCCACGAGCAGTACTTC.

This clone came up a few times. The chain employs TRBV19 and TRBJ2-7; 8 positions agree with TRBD1. Germline V gives CDR1 LNHDA, CDR2 SQIVND (reference sequence). V was clipped by 1 base and J by 3 bases; unmatched bases: 2. This CDR3 has 14 residues. The CDR3 reads CASSIGTGLYEQYF. In nucleotides, the CDR3 is TGTGCCAGTAGTATAGGGACAGGGCTCTACGAGCAGTACTTC.

The chain links TRBV10-3 to TRBJ2-7; maybe TRBD2 (6 bases). V lost 7 bases and J lost 9, with 16 bases in between. CDR3 size: 12 residues. Germline CDR1 is ENHRY and CDR2 is SYGVKD. CDR3 in amino acids: CAITDGGLGQYF. The CDR3 nucleotides are TGTGCCATCACCGACGGGGGTTTGGGGCAGTACTTC.

The V call is TRBV2, the J call TRBJ1-5; 9 nucleotides agree with TRBD1. This CDR3 has 15 amino acids. The germline V gene has CDR1 SNHLY and CDR2 FYNNEI. V shed 7 bases, J shed 6 bases, and the junction held 10 bases outside the gene matches. The CDR3 sequence: CASNLQGARGQPQHF. DNA for the CDR3: TGTGCCAGCAACCTACAGGGGGCTAGGGGTCAGCCCCAGCATTTT.

CDR3 coding DNA: TGTGCCAGCTCACCACCGAGGAACTATGGCTACACCTTC. Residues: CASSPPRNYGYTF. V gene TRBV18 combines with J gene TRBJ1-2; D gene unclear. The CDR3 is 13 amino acids. V was pared by 0 bases and J by 2 bases, with 4 bases between. Germline CDR1 and CDR2: KGHSH and LQKENI.

The rearrangement joins TRBV5-6 to TRBJ2-7; 10 nucleotides match TRBD1. This CDR3 comprises 13 residues. Germline lookup yields CDR1 SGHDT and CDR2 YYEEEE. V dropped 0 bases and J dropped 7; count of bases not matched to a gene: 1. The CDR3 loop reads CASSLGTGGEQYF. In DNA, the CDR3 is TGTGCCAGCAGCTTGGGGACAGGGGGTGAGCAGTACTTC.

J is TRBJ1-2 and V is TRBV27, with TRBD1 matching over 8 bases. After removal of 5 bases from V and 2 bases from J, the junction contained 10 bases not matched to a gene. The CDR3 totals 16 residues. In germline, CDR1 is MNHEY, CDR2 SMNVEV (reference sequence). The CDR3 sequence: CASSPLGQGDNYGYTF. The CDR3, as DNA: TGTGCCAGCAGTCCCCTAGGACAGGGCGACAACTATGGCTACACCTTC.

The genes are TRBV6-5 and TRBJ1-5; 7 bases fit TRBD1. Losses at the gene ends were 6 bases for V and 0 bases for J; bases not matched to a gene: 5. This CDR3 is built from 15 residues. CDR1 MNHEY and CDR2 SVGAGI come from the germline V gene. The CDR3 sequence: CASRQGSVSNQPQHF. In nucleotides, the CDR3 is TGTGCCAGCAGACAGGGGTCCGTTAGCAATCAGCCCCAGCATTTT.

The V gene is TRBV6-1, the J gene TRBJ1-5, with 7 bases aligning to TRBD1. Germline V lookup: CDR1 MNHNS, CDR2 SASEGT. This CDR3 is built from 16 residues. The V segment lost 2 bases and the J segment 9 bases; nucleotides outside the gene matches: 13. CDR3 region: CASSERTGPTLGPQHF. DNA of the CDR3: TGTGCCAGCAGTGAAAGGACAGGTCCTACCTTGGGGCCCCAGCATTTT.

The chain joins TRBV29-1 to TRBJ1-2; TRBD1 matches 8 bases. The CDR3 runs to 14 residues. The germline V gene encodes CDR1 SQVTM and CDR2 ANQGSEA. V lost 8 bases and J lost 3; bases outside the gene matches: 11. DNA for the CDR3: TGCAGCACCATTACCCCAGGGGGCTACTATGGCTACACCTTC. It codes for CSTITPGGYYGYTF.